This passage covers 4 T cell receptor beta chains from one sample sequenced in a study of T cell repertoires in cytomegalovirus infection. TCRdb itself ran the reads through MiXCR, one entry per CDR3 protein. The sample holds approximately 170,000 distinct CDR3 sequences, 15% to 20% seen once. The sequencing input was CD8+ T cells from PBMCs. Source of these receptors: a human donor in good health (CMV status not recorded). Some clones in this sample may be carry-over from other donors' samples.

The CDR3 sequence is CASSSQTQYF. The CDR3 DNA sequence: TGTGCCAGCAGCTCACAGACCCAGTACTTC. The genes are TRBV7-9 and TRBJ2-5; no firm D call. Trimming removed 4 bases at V and 6 bases at J, with 3 bases between. The CDR3 runs to 10 residues. Germline CDR1 reads SEHNR; CDR2 reads FQNEAQ (reference sequence).

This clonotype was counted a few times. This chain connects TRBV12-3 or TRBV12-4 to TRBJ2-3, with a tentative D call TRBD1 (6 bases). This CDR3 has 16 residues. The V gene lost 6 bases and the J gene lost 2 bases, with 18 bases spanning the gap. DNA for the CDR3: TGTGCCAGCAGCCCCGGGCGAGGGGGAACCACAGATACGCAGTATTTT. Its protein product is CASSPGRGGTTDTQYF.

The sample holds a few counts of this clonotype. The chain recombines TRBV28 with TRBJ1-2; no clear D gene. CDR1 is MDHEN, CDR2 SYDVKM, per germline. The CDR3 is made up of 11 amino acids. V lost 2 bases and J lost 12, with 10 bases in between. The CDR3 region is CASSLRSGNTF. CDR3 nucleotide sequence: TGTGCCAGCAGTTTACGGTCGGGGAACACCTTC.

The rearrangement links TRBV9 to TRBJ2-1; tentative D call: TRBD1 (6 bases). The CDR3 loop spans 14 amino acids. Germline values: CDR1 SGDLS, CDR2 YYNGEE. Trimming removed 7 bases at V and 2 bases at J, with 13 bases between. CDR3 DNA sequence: TGTGCCAGCGGAGAGGACAGCCCCTACAATGAGCAGTTCTTC. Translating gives CASGEDSPYNEQFF. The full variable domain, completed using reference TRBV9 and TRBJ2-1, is DSGVTQTPKHLITATGQRVTLRCSPRSGDLSVYWYQQSLDQGLQFLIQYYNGEERAKGNILERFSAQQFPDLHSELNLSSLELGDSALYFCASGEDSPYNEQFFGPGTRLTVL.